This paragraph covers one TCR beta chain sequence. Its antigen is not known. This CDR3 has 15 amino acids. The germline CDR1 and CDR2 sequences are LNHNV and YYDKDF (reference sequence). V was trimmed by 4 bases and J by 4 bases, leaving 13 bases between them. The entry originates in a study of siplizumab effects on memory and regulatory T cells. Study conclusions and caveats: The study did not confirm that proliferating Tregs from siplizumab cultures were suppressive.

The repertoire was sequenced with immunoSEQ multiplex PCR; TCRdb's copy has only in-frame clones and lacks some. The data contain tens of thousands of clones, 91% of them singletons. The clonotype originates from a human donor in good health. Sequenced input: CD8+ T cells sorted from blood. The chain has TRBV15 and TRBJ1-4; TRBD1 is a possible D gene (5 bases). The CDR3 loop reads CATSTSYGGNEKLFF. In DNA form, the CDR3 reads TGTGCCACCAGCACTTCGTACGGGGGTAATGAAAAACTGTTTTTT.